The source of this T cell receptor beta chain is a study of OX40 agonist ivuxolimab in advanced cancers. Across the study: The dose-escalation cohort had hepatocellular carcinoma, melanoma, renal cell or head and neck cancer. Notes on the study in general: At doses 0.1 to 3.0 mg/kg, CD4+ and CD8+ clones expanded.

Germline CDR1 is LNHDA and CDR2 is SQIVND (reference sequence). This CDR3 spans 10 amino acids. Deletions cut 3 bases from V and 3 bases from J, with 0 bases between. This clone was picked up one time. The antigen is not known. Clones were sequenced by immunoSEQ multiplex PCR, and TCRdb holds only the in-frame ones, with some missing. This table holds approximately 60,000 clones, approximately 85% found once. Autoimmune disease history or systemic immunosuppression meant exclusion. Baseline, cycle 4 day 1, and cycle 7 day 1 were the blood sampling points. The chain couples TRBV19 to TRBJ2-7; D not resolved. This clonotype originated in an adult with an advanced solid tumor such as melanoma, head and neck, liver or kidney cancer. The material was CD4+ or CD8+ T cells sorted from blood, obtained in a trial of the OX40 agonist ivuxolimab. In nucleotides, the CDR3 is TGTGCCAGTAGTATCTACGAGCAGTACTTC. This codes for CASSIYEQYF.